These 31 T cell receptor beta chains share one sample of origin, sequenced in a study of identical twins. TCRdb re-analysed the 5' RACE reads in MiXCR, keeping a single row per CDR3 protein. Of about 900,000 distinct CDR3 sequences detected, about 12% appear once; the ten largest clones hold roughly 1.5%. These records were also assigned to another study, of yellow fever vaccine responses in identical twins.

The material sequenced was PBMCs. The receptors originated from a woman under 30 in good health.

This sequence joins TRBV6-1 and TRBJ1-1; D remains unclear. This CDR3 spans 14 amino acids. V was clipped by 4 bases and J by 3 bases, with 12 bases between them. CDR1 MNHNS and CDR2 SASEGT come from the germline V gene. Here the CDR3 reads CASSGRRWDTEAFF. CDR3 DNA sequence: TGTGCCAGCAGTGGAAGGCGGTGGGACACTGAAGCTTTCTTT.

CDR3 sequence reads: CASSHGGTSEETQYF. The CDR3 nucleotides are TGTGCCAGCAGCCATGGAGGGACTAGCGAAGAGACCCAGTACTTC. The J gene is TRBJ2-5, the V gene TRBV3-1; 10 bases map to TRBD2. Germline V gene sequence: CDR1 LGHDT, CDR2 YNNKEL (reference sequence). The J segment lost 3 bases and the V segment lost 3 bases, leaving 4 bases of the junction unmatched. CDR3 length: 15 amino acids.

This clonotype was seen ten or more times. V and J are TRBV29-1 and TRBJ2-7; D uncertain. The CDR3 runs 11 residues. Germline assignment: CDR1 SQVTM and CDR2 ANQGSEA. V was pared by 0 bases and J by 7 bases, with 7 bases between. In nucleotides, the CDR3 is TGCAGCGTTGAAGATCTCGGGGAGCAGTACTTC. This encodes CSVEDLGEQYF.

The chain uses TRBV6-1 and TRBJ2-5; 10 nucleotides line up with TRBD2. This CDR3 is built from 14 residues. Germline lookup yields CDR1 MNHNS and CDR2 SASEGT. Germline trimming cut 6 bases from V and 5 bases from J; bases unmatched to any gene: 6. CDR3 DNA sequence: TGTGCCAGCAGGGAGCGGGGGGGCTGGGAGACCCAGTACTTC. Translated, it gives CASRERGGWETQYF.

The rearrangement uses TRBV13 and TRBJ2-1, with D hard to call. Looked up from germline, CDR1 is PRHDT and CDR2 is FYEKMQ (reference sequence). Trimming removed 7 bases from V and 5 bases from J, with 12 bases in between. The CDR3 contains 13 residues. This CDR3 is CASTPTQHNEQFF. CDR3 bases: TGTGCCAGCACCCCCACCCAGCACAATGAGCAGTTCTTC.

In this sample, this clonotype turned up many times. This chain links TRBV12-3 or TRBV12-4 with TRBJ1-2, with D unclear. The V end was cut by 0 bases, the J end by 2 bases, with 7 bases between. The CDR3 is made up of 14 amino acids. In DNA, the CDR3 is TGTGCCAGCAGTTTAGCAGGGAGCAACTATGGCTACACCTTC. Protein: CASSLAGSNYGYTF.

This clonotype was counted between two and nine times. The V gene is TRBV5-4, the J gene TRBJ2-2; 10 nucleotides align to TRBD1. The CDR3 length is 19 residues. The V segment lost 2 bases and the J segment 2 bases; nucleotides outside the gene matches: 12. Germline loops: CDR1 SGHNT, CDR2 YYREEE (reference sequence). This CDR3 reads CASSFRPGRTGGNTGELFF. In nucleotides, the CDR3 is TGTGCCAGCAGCTTCCGCCCTGGGAGGACAGGGGGAAACACCGGGGAGCTGTTTTTT.

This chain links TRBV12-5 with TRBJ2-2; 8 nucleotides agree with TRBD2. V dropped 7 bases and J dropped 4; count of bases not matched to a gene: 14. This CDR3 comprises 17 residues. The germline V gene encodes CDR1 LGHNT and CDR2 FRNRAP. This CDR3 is CASAPPYAGGSTGELFF. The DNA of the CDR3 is TGTGCTAGTGCACCCCCCTACGCGGGAGGATCCACCGGGGAGCTGTTTTTT. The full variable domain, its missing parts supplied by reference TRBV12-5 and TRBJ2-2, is DARVTQTPRHKVTEMGQEVTMRCQPILGHNTVFWYRQTMMQGLELLAYFRNRAPLDDSGMPKDRFSAEMPDATLATLKIQPSEPRDSAVYFCASAPPYAGGSTGELFFGEGSRLTVL.

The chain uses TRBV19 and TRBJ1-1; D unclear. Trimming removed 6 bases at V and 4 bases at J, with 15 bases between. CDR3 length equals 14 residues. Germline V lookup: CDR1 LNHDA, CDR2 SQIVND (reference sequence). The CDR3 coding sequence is TGTGCCAGTAGCTTGGGGAATTCGGGCACTGAAGCTTTCTTT. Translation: CASSLGNSGTEAFF.

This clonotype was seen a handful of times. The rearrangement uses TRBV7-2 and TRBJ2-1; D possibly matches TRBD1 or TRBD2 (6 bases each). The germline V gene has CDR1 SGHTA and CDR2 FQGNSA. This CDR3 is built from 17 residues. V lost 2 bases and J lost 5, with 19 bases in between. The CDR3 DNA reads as TGTGCCAGCAGCTTATTTGGGGGGCTGAGTTTCGACAATGAGCAGTTCTTC. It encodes CASSLFGGLSFDNEQFF.

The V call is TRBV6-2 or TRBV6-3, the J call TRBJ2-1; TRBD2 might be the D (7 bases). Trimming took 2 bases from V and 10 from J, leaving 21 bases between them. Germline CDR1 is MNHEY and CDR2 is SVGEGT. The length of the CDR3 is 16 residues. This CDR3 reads CASSYPWRGPTPEQFF. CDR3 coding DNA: TGTGCCAGCAGTTACCCCTGGCGGGGGCCGACACCGGAGCAGTTCTTC.

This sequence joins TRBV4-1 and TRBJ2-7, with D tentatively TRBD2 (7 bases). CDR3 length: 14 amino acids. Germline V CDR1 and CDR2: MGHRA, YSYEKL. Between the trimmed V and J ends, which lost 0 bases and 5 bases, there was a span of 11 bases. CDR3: CASSQEGGRHEQYF. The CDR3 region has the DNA TGCGCCAGCAGCCAAGAGGGGGGGCGGCACGAGCAGTACTTC.

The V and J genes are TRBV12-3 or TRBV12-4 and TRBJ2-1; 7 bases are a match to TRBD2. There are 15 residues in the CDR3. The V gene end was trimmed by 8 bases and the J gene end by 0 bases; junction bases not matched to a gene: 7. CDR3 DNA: TGTGCCAGCGGCACCCAGCGGGGCTCCTACAATGAGCAGTTCTTC. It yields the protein CASGTQRGSYNEQFF.

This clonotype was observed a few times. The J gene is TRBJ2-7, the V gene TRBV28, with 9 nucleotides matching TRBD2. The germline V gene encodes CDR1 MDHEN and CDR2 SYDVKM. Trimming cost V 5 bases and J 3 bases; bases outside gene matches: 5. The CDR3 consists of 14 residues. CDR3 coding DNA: TGTGCCAGCAGTCTCCGGACTAGCGACTACGAGCAGTACTTC. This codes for CASSLRTSDYEQYF.

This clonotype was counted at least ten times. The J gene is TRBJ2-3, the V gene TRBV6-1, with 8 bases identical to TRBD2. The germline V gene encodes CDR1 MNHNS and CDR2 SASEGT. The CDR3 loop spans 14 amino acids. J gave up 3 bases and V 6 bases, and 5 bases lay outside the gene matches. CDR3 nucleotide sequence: TGTGCCAGCAGCATCAGCGGGAGTACAGATACGCAGTATTTT. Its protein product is CASSISGSTDTQYF.

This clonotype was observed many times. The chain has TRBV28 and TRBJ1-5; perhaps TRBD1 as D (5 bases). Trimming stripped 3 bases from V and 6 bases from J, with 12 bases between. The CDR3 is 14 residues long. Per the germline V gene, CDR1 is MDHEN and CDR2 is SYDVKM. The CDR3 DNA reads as TGTGCCAGCAGTTTTATTAGGGGCTCTCAGCCCCAGCATTTT. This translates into CASSFIRGSQPQHF.

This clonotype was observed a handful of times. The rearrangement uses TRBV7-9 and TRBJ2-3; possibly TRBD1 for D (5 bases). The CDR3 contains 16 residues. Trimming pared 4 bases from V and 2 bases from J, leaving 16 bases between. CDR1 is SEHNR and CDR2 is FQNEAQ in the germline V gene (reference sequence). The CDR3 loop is CASSSSPRADTDTQYF. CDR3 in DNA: TGTGCCAGCAGCTCCTCCCCCAGGGCGGACACAGATACGCAGTATTTT.

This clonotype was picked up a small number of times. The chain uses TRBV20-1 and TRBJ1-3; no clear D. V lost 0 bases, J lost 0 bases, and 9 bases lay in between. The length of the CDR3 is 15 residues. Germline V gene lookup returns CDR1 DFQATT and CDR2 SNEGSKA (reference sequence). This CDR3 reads CSARDGRASGNTIYF. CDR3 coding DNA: TGCAGTGCTAGAGATGGGAGGGCCTCTGGAAACACCATATATTTT.

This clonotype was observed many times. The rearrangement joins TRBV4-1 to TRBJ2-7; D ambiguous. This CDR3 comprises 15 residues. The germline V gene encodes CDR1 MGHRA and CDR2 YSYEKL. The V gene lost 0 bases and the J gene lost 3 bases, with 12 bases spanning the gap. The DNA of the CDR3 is TGCGCCAGCAGCCAAGATCAGAGTAACTTCTACGAGCAGTACGTC. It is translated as CASSQDQSNFYEQYV.

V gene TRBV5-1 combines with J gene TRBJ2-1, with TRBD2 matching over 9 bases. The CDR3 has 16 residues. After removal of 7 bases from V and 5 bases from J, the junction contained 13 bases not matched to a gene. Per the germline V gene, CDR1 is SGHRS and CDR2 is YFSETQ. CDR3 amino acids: CASCLPGTSTHNEQFF. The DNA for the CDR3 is TGCGCCAGCTGTCTCCCCGGGACTAGCACTCACAATGAGCAGTTCTTC.

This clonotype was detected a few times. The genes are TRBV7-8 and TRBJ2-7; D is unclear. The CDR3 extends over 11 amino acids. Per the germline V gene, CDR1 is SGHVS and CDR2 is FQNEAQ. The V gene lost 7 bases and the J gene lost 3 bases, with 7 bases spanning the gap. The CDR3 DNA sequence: TGTGCCAGCATCCGAGACTACGAGCAGTACTTC. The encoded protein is CASIRDYEQYF.

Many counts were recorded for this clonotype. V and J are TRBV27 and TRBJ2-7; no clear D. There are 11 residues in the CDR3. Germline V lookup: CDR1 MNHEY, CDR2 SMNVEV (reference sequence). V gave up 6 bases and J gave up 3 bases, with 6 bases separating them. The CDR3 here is CASSHNYEQYF. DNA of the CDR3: TGTGCCAGCAGCCATAACTACGAGCAGTACTTC.

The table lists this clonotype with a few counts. The CDR3 reads CASSQVQTGNTIYF. The CDR3, as DNA: TGCGCCAGCAGCCAAGTCCAGACTGGAAACACCATATATTTT. The V and J genes are TRBV4-1 and TRBJ1-3, with D uncertain. The germline V and J ends were trimmed by 1 base and 2 bases, with 6 bases remaining between them. In germline, CDR1 is MGHRA, CDR2 YSYEKL. CDR3 size: 14 residues.

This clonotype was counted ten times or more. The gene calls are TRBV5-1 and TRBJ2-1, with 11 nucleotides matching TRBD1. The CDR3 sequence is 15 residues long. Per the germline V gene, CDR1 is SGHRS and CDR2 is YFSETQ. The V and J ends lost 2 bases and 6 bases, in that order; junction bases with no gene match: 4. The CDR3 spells CASSFGQGAGNEQFF. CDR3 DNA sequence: TGCGCCAGCAGCTTCGGACAGGGGGCTGGCAATGAGCAGTTCTTC.

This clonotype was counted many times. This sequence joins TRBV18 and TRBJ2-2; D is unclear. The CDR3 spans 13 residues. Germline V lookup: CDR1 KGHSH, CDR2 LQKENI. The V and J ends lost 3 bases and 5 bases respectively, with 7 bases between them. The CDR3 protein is CASSPSETGELFF. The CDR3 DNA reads TGTGCCAGCTCACCGAGCGAGACCGGGGAGCTGTTTTTT. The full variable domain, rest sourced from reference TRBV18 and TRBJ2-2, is NAGVMQNPRHLVRRRGQEARLRCSPMKGHSHVYWYRQLPEEGLKFMVYLQKENIIDESGMPKERFSAEFPKEGPSILRIQQVVRGDSAAYFCASSPSETGELFFGEGSRLTVL.

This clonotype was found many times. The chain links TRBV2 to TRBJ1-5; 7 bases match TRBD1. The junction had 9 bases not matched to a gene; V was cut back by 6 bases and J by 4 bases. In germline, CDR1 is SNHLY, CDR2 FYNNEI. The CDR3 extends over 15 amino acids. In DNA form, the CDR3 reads TGTGCCAGCAGCTTAGGGGACAGATTAAATCAGCCCCAGCATTTT. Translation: CASSLGDRLNQPQHF. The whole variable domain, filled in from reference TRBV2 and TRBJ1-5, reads EPEVTQTPSHQVTQMGQEVILRCVPISNHLYFYWYRQILGQKVEFLVSFYNNEISEKSEIFDDQFSVERPDGSNFTLKIRSTKLEDSAMYFCASSLGDRLNQPQHFGDGTRLSIL.

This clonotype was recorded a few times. The CDR3 protein is CASSFGRERDTQYF. The CDR3 DNA reads as TGTGCCAGCAGTTTTGGGCGGGAGAGAGATACGCAGTATTTT. The rearrangement links TRBV12-3 or TRBV12-4 to TRBJ2-3; the match to TRBD2 covers 7 bases. The CDR3 is 14 amino acids. Germline trimming cut 3 bases from V and 5 bases from J; bases unmatched to any gene: 5.

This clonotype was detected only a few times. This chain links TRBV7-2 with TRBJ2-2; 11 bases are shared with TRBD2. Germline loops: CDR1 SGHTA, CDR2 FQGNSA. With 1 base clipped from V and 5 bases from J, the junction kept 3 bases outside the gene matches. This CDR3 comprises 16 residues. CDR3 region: CASSLVASGGTGELFF. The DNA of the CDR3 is TGTGCCAGCAGCTTAGTGGCTAGCGGGGGGACCGGGGAGCTGTTTTTT.

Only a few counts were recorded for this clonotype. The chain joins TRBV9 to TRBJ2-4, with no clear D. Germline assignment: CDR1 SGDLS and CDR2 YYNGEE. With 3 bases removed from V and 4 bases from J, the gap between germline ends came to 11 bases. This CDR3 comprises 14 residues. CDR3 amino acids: CASSEGFEKNIQYF. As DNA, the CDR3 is TGTGCCAGCAGCGAAGGGTTTGAAAAAAACATTCAGTACTTC.

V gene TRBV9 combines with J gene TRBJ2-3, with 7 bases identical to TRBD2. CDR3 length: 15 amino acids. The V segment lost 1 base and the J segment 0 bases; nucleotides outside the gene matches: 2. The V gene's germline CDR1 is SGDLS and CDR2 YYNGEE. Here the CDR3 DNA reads TGTGCCAGCAGCGTAACGGGGGGTAGCACAGATACGCAGTATTTT. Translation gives CASSVTGGSTDTQYF.

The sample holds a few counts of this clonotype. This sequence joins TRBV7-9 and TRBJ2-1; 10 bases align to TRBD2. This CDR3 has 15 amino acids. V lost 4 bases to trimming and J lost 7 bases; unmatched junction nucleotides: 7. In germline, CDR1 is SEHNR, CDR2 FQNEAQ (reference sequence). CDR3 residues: CASSSSGRAKNEQFF. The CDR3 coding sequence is TGTGCCAGCAGCTCGAGCGGGAGGGCCAAAAATGAGCAGTTCTTC.